This is a list of T cell receptor beta chains from one sample in a study of cytomegalovirus exposure and HLA in healthy donors. Clones were read by immunoSEQ multiplex PCR, and TCRdb kept only the in-frame ones, dropping some. This repertoire shows around 120,000 clones, around 74% found once; its top ten account for about 32%. Sequencing was carried out using PBMCs. Receptors were obtained from a man aged 55 to 69 in good health and CMV-seropositive. The CDR3 runs from the conserved cysteine through the conserved F or W. Each record gives: J gene, D gene, CDR3 length, clone size, V gene, CDR3 protein, CDR3 DNA. A D gene is named only where the DNA matches it firmly. The listing skips clone size in some rows; elsewhere it reads once, few, many or a size class.

>TRBJ1-2|TRBD1|14|.|TRBV27
CASSSGTGTYRYTF
TGTGCCAGCAGTTCAGGGACAGGGACCTATCGGTACACCTTC
>TRBJ2-1|TRBD2|14|.|TRBV4-2
CASASGTSYNEQFF
TGTGCCAGCGCTAGCGGGACTTCCTACAATGAGCAGTTCTTC
>TRBJ1-1|TRBD1|14|.|TRBV7-2
CASSLDRGGTEAFF
TGTGCCAGCAGCCTAGACAGGGGAGGCACTGAAGCTTTCTTT
>TRBJ2-3|.|15|.|TRBV19
CASSIDSRGGDTQYF
TGTGCCAGTAGTATAGATTCGCGGGGCGGAGATACGCAGTATTTT
>TRBJ1-4|.|18|.|TRBV7-8
CASSPAPFREITNEKLFF
TGTGCCAGCAGCCCCGCTCCATTTCGGGAAATAACTAATGAAAAACTGTTTTTT
>TRBJ2-1|.|12|.|TRBV7-3
CASSLLANEQFF
TGTGCCAGCAGCCTTCTAGCCAATGAGCAGTTCTTC
>TRBJ2-6|.|12|.|TRBV29-1
CSGGDGANGLTF
TGCAGCGGCGGGGATGGGGCCAACGGCCTGACTTTC
>TRBJ2-1|TRBD2|14|.|TRBV2
CASSPSSGSGEQFF
TGTGCCAGCAGTCCGTCTAGCGGGAGCGGAGAGCAGTTCTTC
>TRBJ1-2|.|19|.|TRBV30
CAWRYQPRTVSRRIYGYTF
TGTGCCTGGAGATACCAGCCGAGGACAGTCTCCAGGCGAATATATGGCTACACCTTC
>TRBJ1-1|.|17|few|TRBV11-2
CASSLGWGGGKNTEAFF
TGTGCCAGCAGCTTAGGATGGGGCGGGGGTAAGAACACTGAAGCTTTCTTT
>TRBJ2-7|.|14|.|TRBV6-5
CASSYSRGSYEQYF
TGTGCCAGCAGTTACTCACGGGGATCCTACGAGCAGTACTTC
>TRBJ2-7|TRBD2|15|.|TRBV4-1
CASSQQLAGAYEQYF
TGCGCCAGCAGCCAGCAACTAGCGGGGGCCTACGAGCAGTACTTC
>TRBJ2-2|.|15|.|TRBV19
CASTPRSTNTGELFF
TGTGCCAGTACCCCGCGGAGTACGAACACCGGGGAGCTGTTTTTT
>TRBJ2-5|TRBD1|15|.|TRBV5-1
CASSLEGTGGETQYF
TGCGCCAGCAGCTTGGAAGGGACAGGGGGAGAGACCCAGTACTTC
>TRBJ1-5|.|13|.|TRBV19
CASSIYRDQPQHF
TGTGCCAGTAGTATATATCGGGATCAGCCCCAGCATTTT
>TRBJ1-2|TRBD1|14|.|TRBV19
CASSIVGQGYGYTF
TGTGCCAGTAGTATAGTCGGACAGGGGTATGGCTACACCTTC
>TRBJ1-3|TRBD1|15|.|TRBV7-2
CASSVDRARGNTIYF
TGTGCCAGCAGCGTGGACAGGGCGAGGGGAAACACCATATATTTT
>TRBJ1-2|.|15|.|TRBV4-1
CASSQAPGSNVGYTF
TGCGCCAGCAGCCAAGCCCCCGGGTCGAATGTTGGCTACACCTTC
>TRBJ2-1|TRBD1|18|once|TRBV5-1
CASSLARTQGATYNEQFF
TGCGCCAGCAGCTTGGCCCGTACACAGGGGGCTACCTACAATGAGCAGTTCTTC
>TRBJ2-7|TRBD1|12|.|TRBV6-1
CASRTLRQGLSF
TGTGCCAGCAGAACCCTCCGACAGGGATTGTCCTTC
>TRBJ2-7|.|13|.|TRBV9
CASSVAGVYEQYF
TGTGCCAGCAGCGTAGCGGGGGTCTACGAGCAGTACTTC
>TRBJ1-2|.|14|few|TRBV5-1
CASSPGQGVPGYTF
TGCGCCAGCAGCCCCGGGCAGGGCGTACCTGGCTACACCTTC
>TRBJ2-1|TRBD1|19|.|TRBV19
CASSIEGMSGRGLVNEQFF
TGTGCCAGTAGTATAGAAGGTATGTCTGGCAGGGGGCTTGTAAATGAGCAGTTCTTC
>TRBJ1-1|.|13|once|TRBV6-5
CASTSNGGAEAFF
TGTGCCAGCACCTCCAACGGGGGGGCTGAAGCTTTCTTT
>TRBJ2-3|TRBD1|14|.|TRBV27
CASSTGQGIDTQYF
TGTGCCAGCAGTACCGGACAGGGAATAGATACGCAGTATTTT
>TRBJ2-7|TRBD2|14|.|TRBV5-1
CASSSTSGSYEQYF
TGCGCCAGCAGCTCGACTAGCGGGTCTTACGAGCAGTACTTC
>TRBJ1-1|.|11|.|TRBV20-1
CSARENWRDFF
TGCAGTGCTAGAGAAAACTGGCGGGATTTCTTT
>TRBJ1-2|.|12|.|TRBV29-1
CSGIGRDYGYTF
TGCAGCGGGATCGGCAGGGACTATGGCTACACCTTC
>TRBJ2-7|.|11|.|TRBV2
CASSPLYEQYF
TGTGCCAGCAGTCCCCTCTACGAGCAGTACTTC
>TRBJ2-2|.|15|.|TRBV28
CASTGSVANTGELFF
TGTGCCAGCACGGGATCGGTGGCGAACACCGGGGAGCTGTTTTTT
>TRBJ2-1|TRBD2|15|.|TRBV5-5
CASSWTSGKWEGQFF
TGTGCCAGCAGCTGGACTAGCGGGAAATGGGAGGGGCAGTTCTTC
>TRBJ1-2|.|13|.|TRBV19
CASTSEGNYGYTF
TGTGCTTCGACGTCCGAGGGCAACTATGGCTACACCTTC
>TRBJ1-1|.|13|.|TRBV11-2
CASSPGQHTEAFF
TGTGCCAGCAGCCCCGGACAGCACACTGAAGCTTTCTTT
>TRBJ1-1|.|15|.|TRBV5-1
CASSPKGAMNTEAFF
TGCGCCAGCAGCCCGAAAGGGGCAATGAACACTGAAGCTTTCTTT
>TRBJ1-5|TRBD1|16|.|TRBV4-1
CASSPHRGLGNQPQHF
TGCGCCAGCAGCCCTCACAGGGGGCTCGGCAATCAGCCCCAGCATTTT
>TRBJ2-7|TRBD1|15|.|TRBV2
CASSYDRALTYEQYF
TGTGCCAGCTCCTACGACAGGGCGCTCACCTACGAGCAGTACTTC
>TRBJ2-7|TRBD1|15|.|TRBV6-5
CASSTTGQGWYEQYF
TGTGCCAGCAGTACGACCGGACAGGGGTGGTACGAGCAGTACTTC
>TRBJ2-5|TRBD1|14|.|TRBV9
CASSLRRTGGTQYF
TGTGCCAGCAGCCTCAGAAGGACAGGGGGGACCCAGTACTTC
>TRBJ2-7|.|13|few|TRBV5-6
CASSRRASYEQYF
TGTGCCAGCAGTCGGAGGGCCTCCTACGAGCAGTACTTC
>TRBJ2-5|TRBD2|16|few|TRBV9
CASSPSGASASETQYF
TGTGCCAGCAGCCCGAGCGGGGCCAGTGCTAGTGAGACCCAGTACTTC
>TRBJ1-1|TRBD1|18|.|TRBV7-8
CASSLVMGRGTVDTEAFF
TGTGCCAGCAGCTTAGTTATGGGCAGGGGGACAGTAGACACTGAAGCTTTCTTT
>TRBJ1-2|TRBD1|15|.|TRBV9
CASSVAGTGVYGYTF
TGTGCCAGCAGCGTAGCAGGGACAGGGGTCTATGGCTACACCTTC
>TRBJ2-1|TRBD2|15|.|TRBV28
CASSSASGRGNEQFF
TGTGCCAGCAGTTCCGCTAGCGGGAGAGGAAATGAGCAGTTCTTC
>TRBJ1-2|TRBD1|13|once|TRBV5-6
CASSLGDRDGYTF
TGTGCCAGCAGCTTGGGGGACAGGGATGGCTACACCTTC
>TRBJ2-7|TRBD1|16|.|TRBV5-1
CASSLLFRGLSYEQYF
TGCGCCAGCAGCTTGTTGTTCAGGGGGCTGTCGTACGAGCAGTACTTC
>TRBJ1-2|TRBD1|13|once|TRBV19
CASNPTGNYGYTF
TGTGCCAGTAATCCGACAGGGAACTATGGCTACACCTTC
>TRBJ1-2|.|13|.|TRBV28
CASRETGDYGYTF
TGTGCCAGCAGAGAGACAGGAGATTATGGCTACACCTTC
>TRBJ1-5|TRBD1|20|.|TRBV2
CASSERRGGAWRGGNQPQHF
TGTGCCAGCAGTGAAAGAAGAGGGGGCGCGTGGAGGGGTGGCAATCAGCCCCAGCATTTT
>TRBJ1-5|TRBD1|16|.|TRBV27
CASSVSGTGVRQPQHF
TGTGCCAGCAGTGTATCCGGGACAGGGGTGCGTCAGCCCCAGCATTTT
>TRBJ2-5|TRBD2|15|.|TRBV28
CASKVGGRGKETQYF
TGTGCCAGCAAAGTAGGCGGGAGGGGAAAAGAGACCCAGTACTTC
>TRBJ1-2|.|16|.|TRBV5-4
CASSLLGRGENYGYTF
TGTGCCAGCAGCCTCCTTGGACGGGGGGAAAACTATGGCTACACCTTC
>TRBJ2-1|TRBD2|19|.|TRBV11-3
CASSSQGLAGAHSYNEQFF
TGTGCCAGCAGCTCCCAGGGGCTAGCGGGGGCCCACTCCTACAATGAGCAGTTCTTC
>TRBJ1-2|.|16|.|TRBV13
CASSLGGAGGQYGYTF
TGTGCCAGCAGCTTAGGGGGGGCAGGTGGACAGTATGGCTACACCTTC
>TRBJ1-4|.|13|.|TRBV11-2
CASSFEGGQKLFF
TGTGCCAGCAGCTTTGAGGGAGGCCAAAAACTGTTTTTT